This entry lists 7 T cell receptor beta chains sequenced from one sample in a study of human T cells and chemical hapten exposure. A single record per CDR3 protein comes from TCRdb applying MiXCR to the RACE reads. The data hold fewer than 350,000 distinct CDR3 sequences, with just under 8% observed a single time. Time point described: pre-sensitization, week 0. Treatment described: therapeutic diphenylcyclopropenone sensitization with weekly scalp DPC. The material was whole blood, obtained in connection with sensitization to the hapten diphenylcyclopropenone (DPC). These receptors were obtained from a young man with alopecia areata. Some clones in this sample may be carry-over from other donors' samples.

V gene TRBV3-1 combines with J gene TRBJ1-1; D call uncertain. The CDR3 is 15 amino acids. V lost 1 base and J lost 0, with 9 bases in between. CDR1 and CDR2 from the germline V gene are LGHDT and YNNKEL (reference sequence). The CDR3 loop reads CASSQGSTLNTEAFF. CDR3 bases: TGTGCCAGCAGCCAAGGAAGTACGTTGAACACTGAAGCTTTCTTT.

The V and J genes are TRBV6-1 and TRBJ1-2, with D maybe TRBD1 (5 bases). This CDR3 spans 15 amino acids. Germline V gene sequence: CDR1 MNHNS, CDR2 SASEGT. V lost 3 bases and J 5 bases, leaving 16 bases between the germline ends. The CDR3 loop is CASSDGPGREYGYTF. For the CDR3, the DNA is TGTGCCAGCAGTGATGGCCCGGGCAGGGAGTATGGCTACACCTTC.

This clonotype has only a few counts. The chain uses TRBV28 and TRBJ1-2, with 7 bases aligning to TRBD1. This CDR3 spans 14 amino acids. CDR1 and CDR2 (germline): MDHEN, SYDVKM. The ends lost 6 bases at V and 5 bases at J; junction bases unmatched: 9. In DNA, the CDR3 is TGTGCCAGCAGCCTCAGCGGACAGGCTTATGGCTACACCTTC. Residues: CASSLSGQAYGYTF.

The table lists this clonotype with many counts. The CDR3, as DNA: TGTGCCAGCAGGCCCACAGGGGGCACAGATACGCAGTATTTT. This sequence encodes CASRPTGGTDTQYF. V is TRBV7-2 and J is TRBJ2-3; 7 positions agree with TRBD1. This CDR3 region has 14 residues. CDR1 and CDR2 (germline): SGHTA, FQGNSA. V was pared by 6 bases and J by 1 base, with 4 bases of the junction left unmatched.

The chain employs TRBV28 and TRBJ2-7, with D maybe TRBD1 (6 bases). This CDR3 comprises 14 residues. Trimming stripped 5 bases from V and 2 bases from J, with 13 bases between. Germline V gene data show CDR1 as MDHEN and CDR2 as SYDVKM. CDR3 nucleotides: TGTGCCAGCAGTACAGGGACCCCTCCCTACGAGCAGTACTTC. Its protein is CASSTGTPPYEQYF.

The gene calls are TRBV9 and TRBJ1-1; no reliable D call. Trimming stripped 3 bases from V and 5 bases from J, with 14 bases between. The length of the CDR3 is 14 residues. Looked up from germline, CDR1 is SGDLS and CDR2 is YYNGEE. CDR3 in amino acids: CASSEDVLVTEAFF. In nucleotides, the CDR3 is TGTGCCAGCAGCGAAGATGTATTGGTGACTGAAGCTTTCTTT.

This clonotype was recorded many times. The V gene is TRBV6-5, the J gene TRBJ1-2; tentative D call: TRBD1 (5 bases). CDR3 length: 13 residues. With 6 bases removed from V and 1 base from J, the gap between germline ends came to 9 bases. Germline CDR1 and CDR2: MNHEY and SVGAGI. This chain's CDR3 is CASRRQRNYGYTF. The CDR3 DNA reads TGTGCCAGCAGACGACAGCGTAACTATGGCTACACCTTC.